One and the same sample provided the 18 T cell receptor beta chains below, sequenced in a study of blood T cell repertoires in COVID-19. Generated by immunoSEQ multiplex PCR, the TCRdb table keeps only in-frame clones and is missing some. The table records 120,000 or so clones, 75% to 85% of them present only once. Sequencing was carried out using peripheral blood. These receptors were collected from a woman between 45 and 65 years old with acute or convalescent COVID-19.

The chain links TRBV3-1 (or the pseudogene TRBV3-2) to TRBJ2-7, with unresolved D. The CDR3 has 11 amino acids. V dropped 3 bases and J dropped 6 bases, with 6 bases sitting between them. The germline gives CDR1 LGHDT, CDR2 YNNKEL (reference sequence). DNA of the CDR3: TGTGCCAGCAGCCATAATTTCGAGCAGTACTTC. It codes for CASSHNFEQYF.

CDR3 region: CAIMAGDLFGYTF. Here the CDR3 DNA reads TGTGCCATCATGGCGGGGGACCTCTTTGGCTACACCTTC. The chain carries TRBV10-3 and TRBJ1-2; TRBD1 might be the D (5 bases). V was pared by 7 bases and J by 7 bases, with 16 bases between. Germline V gene data show CDR1 as ENHRY and CDR2 as SYGVKD. The CDR3 consists of 13 residues.

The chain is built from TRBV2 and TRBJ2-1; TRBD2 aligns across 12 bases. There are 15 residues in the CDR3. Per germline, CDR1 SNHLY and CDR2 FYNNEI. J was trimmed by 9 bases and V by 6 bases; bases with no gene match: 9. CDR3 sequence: CASRGASGGAGEQFF. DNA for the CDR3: TGTGCCAGCAGAGGCGCTAGCGGGGGGGCGGGTGAGCAGTTCTTC. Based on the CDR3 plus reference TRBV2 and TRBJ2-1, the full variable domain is EPEVTQTPSHQVTQMGQEVILRCVPISNHLYFYWYRQILGQKVEFLVSFYNNEISEKSEIFDDQFSVERPDGSNFTLKIRSTKLEDSAMYFCASRGASGGAGEQFFGPGTRLTVL.

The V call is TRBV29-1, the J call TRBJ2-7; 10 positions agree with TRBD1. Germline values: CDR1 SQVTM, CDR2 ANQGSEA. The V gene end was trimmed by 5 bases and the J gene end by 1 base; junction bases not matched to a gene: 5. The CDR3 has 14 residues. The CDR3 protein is CSVKGQGSSYEQYF. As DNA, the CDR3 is TGCAGCGTTAAGGGACAGGGGTCTTCCTACGAGCAGTACTTC.

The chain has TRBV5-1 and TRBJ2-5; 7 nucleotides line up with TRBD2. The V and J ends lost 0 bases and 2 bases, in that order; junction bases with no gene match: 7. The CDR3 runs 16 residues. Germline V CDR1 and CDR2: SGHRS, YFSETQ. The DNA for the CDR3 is TGCGCCAGCAGCTTGGGAAGGGCGGGGGTTCAAGAGACCCAGTACTTC. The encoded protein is CASSLGRAGVQETQYF.

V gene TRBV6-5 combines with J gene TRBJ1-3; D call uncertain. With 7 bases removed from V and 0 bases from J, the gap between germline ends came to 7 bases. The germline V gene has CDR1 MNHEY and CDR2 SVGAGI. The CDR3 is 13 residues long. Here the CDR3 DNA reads TGTGCCAGCACCGCCAGCTCTGGAAACACCATATATTTT. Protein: CASTASSGNTIYF.

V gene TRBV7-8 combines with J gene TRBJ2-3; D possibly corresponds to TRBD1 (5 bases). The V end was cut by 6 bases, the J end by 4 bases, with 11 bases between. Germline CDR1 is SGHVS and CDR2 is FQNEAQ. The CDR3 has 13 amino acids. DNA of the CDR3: TGTGCCAGCAGACCTCAGGGTTCAGATACGCAGTATTTT. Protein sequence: CASRPQGSDTQYF.

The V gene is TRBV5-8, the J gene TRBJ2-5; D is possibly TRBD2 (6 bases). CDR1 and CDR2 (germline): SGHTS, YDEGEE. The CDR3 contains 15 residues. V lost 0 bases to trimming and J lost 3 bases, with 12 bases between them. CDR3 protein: CASSLGASAEETQYF. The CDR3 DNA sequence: TGTGCCAGCAGCTTGGGGGCTAGCGCCGAAGAGACCCAGTACTTC.

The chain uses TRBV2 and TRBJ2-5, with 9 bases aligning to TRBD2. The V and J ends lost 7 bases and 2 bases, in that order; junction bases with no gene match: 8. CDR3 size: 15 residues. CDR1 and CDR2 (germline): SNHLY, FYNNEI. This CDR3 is CASKQGLALQETQYF. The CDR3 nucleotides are TGTGCCAGCAAGCAAGGACTAGCGCTACAAGAGACCCAGTACTTC.

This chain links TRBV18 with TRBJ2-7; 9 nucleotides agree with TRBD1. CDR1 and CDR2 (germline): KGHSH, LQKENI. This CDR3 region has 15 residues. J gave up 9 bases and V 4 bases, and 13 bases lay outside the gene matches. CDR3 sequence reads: CASSRMGQGETVQYF. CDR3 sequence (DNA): TGTGCCAGCTCACGTATGGGACAGGGCGAAACAGTGCAGTACTTC.

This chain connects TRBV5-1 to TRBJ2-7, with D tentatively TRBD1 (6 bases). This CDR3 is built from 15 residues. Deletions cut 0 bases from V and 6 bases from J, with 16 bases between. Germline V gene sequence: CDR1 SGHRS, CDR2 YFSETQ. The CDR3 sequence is CASSLAGQGTSEQYF. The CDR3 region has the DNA TGCGCCAGCAGCTTGGCCGGGCAGGGGACCTCCGAGCAGTACTTC.

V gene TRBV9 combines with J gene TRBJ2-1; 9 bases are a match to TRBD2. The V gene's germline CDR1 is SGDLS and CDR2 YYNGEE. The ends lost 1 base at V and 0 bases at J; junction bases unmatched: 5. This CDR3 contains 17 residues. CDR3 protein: CASSVLPGLASYNEQFF. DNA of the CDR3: TGTGCCAGCAGCGTATTGCCGGGACTAGCCTCCTACAATGAGCAGTTCTTC.

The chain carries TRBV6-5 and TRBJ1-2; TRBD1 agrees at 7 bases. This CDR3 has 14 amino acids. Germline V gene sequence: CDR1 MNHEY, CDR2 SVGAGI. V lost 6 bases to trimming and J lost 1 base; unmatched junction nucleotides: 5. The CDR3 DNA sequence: TGTGCCAGCAGCCTCAACAGGGGTAACTATGGCTACACCTTC. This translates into CASSLNRGNYGYTF.

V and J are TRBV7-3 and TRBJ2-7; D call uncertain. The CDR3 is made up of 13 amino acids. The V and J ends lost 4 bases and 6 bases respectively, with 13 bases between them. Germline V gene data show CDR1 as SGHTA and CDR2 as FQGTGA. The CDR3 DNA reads TGTGCCAGCAGCTCTACTAATAGAGGCGAGCAGTACTTC. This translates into CASSSTNRGEQYF.

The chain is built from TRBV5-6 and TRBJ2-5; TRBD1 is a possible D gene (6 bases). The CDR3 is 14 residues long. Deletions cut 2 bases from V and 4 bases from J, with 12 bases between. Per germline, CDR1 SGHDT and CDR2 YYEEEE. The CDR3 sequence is CASSLTGSGETQYF. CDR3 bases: TGTGCCAGCAGCTTAACAGGGTCGGGAGAGACCCAGTACTTC.

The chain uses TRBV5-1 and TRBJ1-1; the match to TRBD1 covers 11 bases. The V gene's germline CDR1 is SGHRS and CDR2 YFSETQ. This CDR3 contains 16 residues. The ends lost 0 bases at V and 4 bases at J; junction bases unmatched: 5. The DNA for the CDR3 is TGCGCCAGCAGCTTGGCGGGACAGGGGGAGGTCACTGAAGCTTTCTTT. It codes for CASSLAGQGEVTEAFF.

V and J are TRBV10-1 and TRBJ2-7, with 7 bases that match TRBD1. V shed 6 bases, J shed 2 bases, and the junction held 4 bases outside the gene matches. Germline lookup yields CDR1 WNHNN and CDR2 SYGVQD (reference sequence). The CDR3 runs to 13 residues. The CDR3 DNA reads TGCGCCAGCAGGACAGGGTCAGCCTACGAGCAGTACTTC. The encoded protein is CASRTGSAYEQYF.

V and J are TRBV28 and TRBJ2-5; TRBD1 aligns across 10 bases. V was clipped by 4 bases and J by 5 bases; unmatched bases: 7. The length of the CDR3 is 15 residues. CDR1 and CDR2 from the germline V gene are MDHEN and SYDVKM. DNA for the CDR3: TGTGCCAGCAGTTCGACAGGGGGCGCGCTGGAGACCCAGTACTTC. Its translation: CASSSTGGALETQYF. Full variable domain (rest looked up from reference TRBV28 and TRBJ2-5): DVKVTQSSRYLVKRTGEKVFLECVQDMDHENMFWYRQDPGLGLRLIYFSYDVKMKEKGDIPEGYSVSREKKERFSLILESASTNQTSMYLCASSSTGGALETQYFGPGTRLLVL.